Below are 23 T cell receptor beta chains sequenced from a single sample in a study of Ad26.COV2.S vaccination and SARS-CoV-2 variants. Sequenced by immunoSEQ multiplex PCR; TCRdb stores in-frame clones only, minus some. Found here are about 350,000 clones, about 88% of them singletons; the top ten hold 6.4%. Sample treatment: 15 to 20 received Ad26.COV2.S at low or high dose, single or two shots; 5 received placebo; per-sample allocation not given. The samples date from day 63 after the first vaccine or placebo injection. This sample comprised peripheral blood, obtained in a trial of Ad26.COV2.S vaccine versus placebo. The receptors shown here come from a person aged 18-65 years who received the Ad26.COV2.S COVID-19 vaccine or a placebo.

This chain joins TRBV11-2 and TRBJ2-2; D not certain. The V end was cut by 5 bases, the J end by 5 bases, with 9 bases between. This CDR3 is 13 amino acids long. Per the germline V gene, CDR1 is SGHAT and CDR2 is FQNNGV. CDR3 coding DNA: TGTGCCAGCAGCCCGACACGGACCGGGGAGCTGTTTTTT. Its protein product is CASSPTRTGELFF.

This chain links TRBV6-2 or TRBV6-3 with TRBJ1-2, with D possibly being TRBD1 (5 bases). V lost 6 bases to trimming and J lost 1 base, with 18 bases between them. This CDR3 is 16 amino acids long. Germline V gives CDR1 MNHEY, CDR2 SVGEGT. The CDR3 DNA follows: TGTGCCAGCAGCTATACTTCGGGGCAGAATAACTATGGCTACACCTTC. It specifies CASSYTSGQNNYGYTF.

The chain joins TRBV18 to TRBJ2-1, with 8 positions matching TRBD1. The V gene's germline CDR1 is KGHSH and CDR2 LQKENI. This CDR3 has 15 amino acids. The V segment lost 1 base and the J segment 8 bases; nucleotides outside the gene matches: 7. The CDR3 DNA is TGTGCCAGCTCACCACGACAGGGGTATAGCGATGAGCAGTTCTTC. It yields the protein CASSPRQGYSDEQFF. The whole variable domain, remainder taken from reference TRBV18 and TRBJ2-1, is NAGVMQNPRHLVRRRGQEARLRCSPMKGHSHVYWYRQLPEEGLKFMVYLQKENIIDESGMPKERFSAEFPKEGPSILRIQQVVRGDSAAYFCASSPRQGYSDEQFFGPGTRLTVL.

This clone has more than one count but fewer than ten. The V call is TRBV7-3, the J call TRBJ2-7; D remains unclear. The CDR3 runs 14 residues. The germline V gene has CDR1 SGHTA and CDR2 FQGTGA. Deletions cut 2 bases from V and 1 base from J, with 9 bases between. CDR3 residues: CASSLLAGSYEQYF. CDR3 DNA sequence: TGTGCCAGCAGCTTATTAGCTGGTTCCTACGAGCAGTACTTC.

The CDR3 DNA reads TGTGCCAGCAGCTCCTGGACTAGCGGGAGCACAGATACGCAGTATTTT. The encoded protein is CASSSWTSGSTDTQYF. V usage is TRBV5-6 and J usage is TRBJ2-3; TRBD2 matches at 11 bases. Losses at the gene ends were 3 bases for V and 0 bases for J; bases not matched to a gene: 3. This CDR3 has 16 residues. Germline CDR1 reads SGHDT; CDR2 reads YYEEEE.

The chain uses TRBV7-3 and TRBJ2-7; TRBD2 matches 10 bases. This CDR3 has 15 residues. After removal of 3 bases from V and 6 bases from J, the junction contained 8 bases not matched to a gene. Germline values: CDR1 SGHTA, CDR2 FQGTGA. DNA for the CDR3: TGTGCCAGCAGCTTGACTAGCGGGCACCTGGCCGAGCAGTACTTC. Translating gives CASSLTSGHLAEQYF.

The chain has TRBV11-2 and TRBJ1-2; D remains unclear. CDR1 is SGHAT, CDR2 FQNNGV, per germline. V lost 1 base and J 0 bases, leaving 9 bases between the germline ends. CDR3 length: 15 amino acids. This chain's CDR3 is CASSLAWQANYGYTF. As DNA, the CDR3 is TGTGCCAGCAGCTTAGCCTGGCAGGCTAACTATGGCTACACCTTC.

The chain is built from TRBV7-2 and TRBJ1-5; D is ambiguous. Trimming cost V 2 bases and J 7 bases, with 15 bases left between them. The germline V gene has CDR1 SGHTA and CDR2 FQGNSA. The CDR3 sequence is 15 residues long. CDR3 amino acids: CASSLTPGPRQPQHF. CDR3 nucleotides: TGTGCCAGCAGCTTAACGCCGGGCCCCCGCCAGCCCCAGCATTTT.

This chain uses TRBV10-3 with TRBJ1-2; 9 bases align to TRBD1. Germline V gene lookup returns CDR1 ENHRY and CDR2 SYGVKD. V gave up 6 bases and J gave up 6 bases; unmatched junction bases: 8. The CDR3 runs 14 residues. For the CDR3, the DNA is TGTGCCATCAGGGACCGGGACAGGGAGGATGGCTACACCTTC. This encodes CAIRDRDREDGYTF.

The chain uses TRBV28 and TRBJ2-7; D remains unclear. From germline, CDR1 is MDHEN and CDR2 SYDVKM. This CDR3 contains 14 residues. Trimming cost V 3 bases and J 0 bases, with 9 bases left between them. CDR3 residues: CASSLDVASYEQYF. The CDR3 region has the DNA TGTGCCAGCAGTTTGGACGTAGCCTCCTACGAGCAGTACTTC.

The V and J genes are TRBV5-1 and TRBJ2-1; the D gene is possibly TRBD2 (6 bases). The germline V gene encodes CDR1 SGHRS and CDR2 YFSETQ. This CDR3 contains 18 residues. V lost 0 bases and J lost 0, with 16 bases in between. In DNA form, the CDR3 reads TGCGCCAGCAGCTTGGCCGGAGGGCTAGCGTACTCCTACAATGAGCAGTTCTTC. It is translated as CASSLAGGLAYSYNEQFF.

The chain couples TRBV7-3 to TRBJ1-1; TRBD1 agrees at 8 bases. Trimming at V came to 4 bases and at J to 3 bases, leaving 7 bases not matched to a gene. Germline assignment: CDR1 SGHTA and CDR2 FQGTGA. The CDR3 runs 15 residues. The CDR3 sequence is CASSSSGGADTEAFF. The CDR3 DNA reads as TGTGCCAGCAGCTCTTCAGGGGGCGCGGACACTGAAGCTTTCTTT.

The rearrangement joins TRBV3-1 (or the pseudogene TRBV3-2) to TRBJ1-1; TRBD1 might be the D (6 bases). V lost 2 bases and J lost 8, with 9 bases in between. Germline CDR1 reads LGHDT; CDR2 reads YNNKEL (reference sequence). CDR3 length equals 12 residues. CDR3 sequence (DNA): TGTGCCAGCAGCCAAAGGACAGCAGAAGCTTTCTTT. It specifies CASSQRTAEAFF.

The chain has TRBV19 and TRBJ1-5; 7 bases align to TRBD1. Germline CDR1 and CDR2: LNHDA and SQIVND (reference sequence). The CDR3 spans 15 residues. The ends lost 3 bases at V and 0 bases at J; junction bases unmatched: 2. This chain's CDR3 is CASSMGQYSNQPQHF. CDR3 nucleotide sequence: TGTGCCAGTAGTATGGGACAGTATAGCAATCAGCCCCAGCATTTT.

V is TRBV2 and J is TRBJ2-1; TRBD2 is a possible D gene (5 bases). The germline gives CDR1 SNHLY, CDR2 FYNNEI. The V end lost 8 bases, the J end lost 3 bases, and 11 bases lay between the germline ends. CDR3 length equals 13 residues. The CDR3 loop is CASGRVIYNEQFF. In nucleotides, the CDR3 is TGTGCCAGCGGGCGGGTTATCTACAATGAGCAGTTCTTC.

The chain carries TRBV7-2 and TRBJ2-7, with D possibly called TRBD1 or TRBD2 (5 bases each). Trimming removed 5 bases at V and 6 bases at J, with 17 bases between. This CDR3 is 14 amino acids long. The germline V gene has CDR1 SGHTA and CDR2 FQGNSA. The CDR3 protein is CASSLPLFGAEQYF. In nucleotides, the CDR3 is TGTGCCAGCAGCCTCCCTCTGTTCGGGGCCGAGCAGTACTTC.

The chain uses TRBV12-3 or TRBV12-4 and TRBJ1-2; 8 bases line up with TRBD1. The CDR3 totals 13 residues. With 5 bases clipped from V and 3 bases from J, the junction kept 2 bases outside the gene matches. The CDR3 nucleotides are TGTGCCAGCAGTCCGACAGGGGACTATGGCTACACCTTC. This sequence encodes CASSPTGDYGYTF.

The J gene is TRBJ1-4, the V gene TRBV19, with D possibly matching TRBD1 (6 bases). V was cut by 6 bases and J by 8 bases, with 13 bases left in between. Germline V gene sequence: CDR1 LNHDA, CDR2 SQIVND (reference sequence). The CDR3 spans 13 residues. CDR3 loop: CASSPTGLEKLFF. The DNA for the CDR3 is TGTGCCAGTAGCCCGACAGGATTGGAAAAACTGTTTTTT.

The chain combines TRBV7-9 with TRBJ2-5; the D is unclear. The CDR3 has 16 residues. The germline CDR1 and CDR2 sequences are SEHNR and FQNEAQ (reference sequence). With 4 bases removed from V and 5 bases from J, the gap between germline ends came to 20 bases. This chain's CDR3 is CASSSSRPAFRETQYF. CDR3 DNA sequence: TGTGCCAGCAGCTCCTCCCGCCCCGCATTCCGGGAGACCCAGTACTTC.

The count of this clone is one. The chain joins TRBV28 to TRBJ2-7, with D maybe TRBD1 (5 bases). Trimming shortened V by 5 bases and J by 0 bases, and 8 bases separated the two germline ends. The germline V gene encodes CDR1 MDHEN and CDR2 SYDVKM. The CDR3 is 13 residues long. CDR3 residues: CASSGADSYEQYF. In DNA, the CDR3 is TGTGCCAGCAGTGGGGCAGACTCCTACGAGCAGTACTTC.

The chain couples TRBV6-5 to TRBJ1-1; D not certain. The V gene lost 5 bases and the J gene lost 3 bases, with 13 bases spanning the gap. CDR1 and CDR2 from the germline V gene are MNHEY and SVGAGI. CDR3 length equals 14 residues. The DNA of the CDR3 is TGTGCCAGCAGTCTTGACAATTCCCACACTGAAGCTTTCTTT. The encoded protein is CASSLDNSHTEAFF.

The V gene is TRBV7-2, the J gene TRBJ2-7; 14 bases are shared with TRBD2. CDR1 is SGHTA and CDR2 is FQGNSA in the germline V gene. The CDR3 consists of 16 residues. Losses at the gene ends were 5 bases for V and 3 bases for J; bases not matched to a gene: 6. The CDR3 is CASSPGLAGVGYEQYF. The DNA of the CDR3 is TGTGCCAGCAGCCCGGGACTAGCGGGAGTGGGCTACGAGCAGTACTTC.

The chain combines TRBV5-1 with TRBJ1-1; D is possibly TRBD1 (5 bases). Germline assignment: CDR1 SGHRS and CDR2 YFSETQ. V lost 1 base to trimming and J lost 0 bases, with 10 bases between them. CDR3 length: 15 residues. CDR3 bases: TGCGCCAGCAGCTTGTCTGTGACAGTGAACACTGAAGCTTTCTTT. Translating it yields CASSLSVTVNTEAFF. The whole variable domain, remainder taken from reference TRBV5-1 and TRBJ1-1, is KAGVTQTPRYLIKTRGQQVTLSCSPISGHRSVSWYQQTPGQGLQFLFEYFSETQRNKGNFPGRFSGRQFSNSRSEMNVSTLELGDSALYLCASSLSVTVNTEAFFGQGTRLTVV.